These 10 T cell receptor beta chains were sequenced from one sample in a study of PD-1 blockade in mismatch repair-deficient tumors. Profiling relied on immunoSEQ multiplex PCR, and the TCRdb table lists in-frame clones only, not all of them. The sample holds around 100,000 clones, over 65% seen once. Sequences were derived from peripheral blood, sampled roughly 35 weeks after starting pembrolizumab. Receptor source: an adult with mismatch repair-deficient cancer.

The rearrangement joins TRBV9 to TRBJ2-1; D might be TRBD1 or TRBD2, each matching 6 bases. Germline V gives CDR1 SGDLS, CDR2 YYNGEE. The V and J ends lost 0 bases and 4 bases respectively, with 14 bases between them. CDR3 size: 16 residues. CDR3 DNA: TGTGCCAGCAGCGTAGAAGTCGGGGGCCGGTACAATGAGCAGTTCTTC. It translates to CASSVEVGGRYNEQFF.

This clone has a single count. CDR3 sequence (DNA): TGTGCCAGCAGCTGGGGACAGGGGAACGAGCAGTACTTC. This sequence encodes CASSWGQGNEQYF. This sequence joins TRBV7-6 and TRBJ2-7, with TRBD1 matching over 10 bases. Germline V CDR1 and CDR2: SGHVS, FNYEAQ. V lost 4 bases and J lost 5; bases outside the gene matches: 2. This CDR3 has 13 amino acids.

The CDR3: CASSVGGLSSYEQYF. Written as DNA, the CDR3 is TGTGCCAGCAGCGTAGGTGGCCTAAGCTCCTACGAGCAGTACTTC. The chain carries TRBV9 and TRBJ2-7, with D unclear. Trimming left V 0 bases short and J 0 bases short, with 10 bases between. Germline V gene data show CDR1 as SGDLS and CDR2 as YYNGEE. This CDR3 spans 15 amino acids.

The chain recombines TRBV18 with TRBJ2-7, with TRBD1 matching 11 bases. This CDR3 spans 16 amino acids. V lost 4 bases and J lost 5; bases outside the gene matches: 10. Germline CDR1 is KGHSH and CDR2 is LQKENI. The CDR3 DNA sequence: TGTGCCAGCTCACTAAACGGACAGGGGGCTTCCCACGAGCAGTACTTC. Translation gives CASSLNGQGASHEQYF.

The chain combines TRBV18 with TRBJ1-1; 11 bases match TRBD1. Losses at the gene ends were 0 bases for V and 5 bases for J; bases not matched to a gene: 23. The CDR3 covers 22 residues. Germline loops: CDR1 KGHSH, CDR2 LQKENI. The CDR3 loop reads CASSPPRALRPIGDRGSTEAFF. DNA of the CDR3: TGTGCCAGCTCACCACCTAGGGCTTTAAGGCCTATAGGGGACAGGGGGAGTACTGAAGCTTTCTTT.

The gene calls are TRBV5-4 and TRBJ1-1, with D uncertain. This CDR3 has 15 residues. Germline CDR1 is SGHNT and CDR2 is YYREEE (reference sequence). Deletions cut 0 bases from V and 1 base from J, with 10 bases between. The CDR3 reads CASSLGALSNTEAFF. The CDR3 region has the DNA TGTGCCAGCAGCTTGGGAGCTCTTTCGAACACTGAAGCTTTCTTT.

The chain uses TRBV7-2 and TRBJ2-3, with 9 bases aligning to TRBD1. V was pared by 5 bases and J by 3 bases, with 15 bases of the junction left unmatched. This CDR3 has 18 amino acids. Germline V gene sequence: CDR1 SGHTA, CDR2 FQGNSA. The CDR3 loop reads CASSPLYLTGGETDTQYF. The CDR3 coding sequence is TGTGCCAGCAGCCCCCTCTACCTGACAGGGGGGGAGACAGATACGCAGTATTTT. Filled out from reference TRBV7-2 and TRBJ2-3, the complete variable domain reads GAGVSQSPSNKVTEKGKDVELRCDPISGHTALYWYRQSLGQGLEFLIYFQGNSAPDKSGLPSDRFSAERTGGSVSTLTIQRTQQEDSAVYLCASSPLYLTGGETDTQYFGPGTRLTVL.

This clone was recorded only once. The chain joins TRBV2 to TRBJ2-5, with D perhaps TRBD2 (5 bases). Germline V gene sequence: CDR1 SNHLY, CDR2 FYNNEI. The CDR3 contains 13 residues. The CDR3 reads CVVLAGLGETQYF. Here the CDR3 DNA reads TGTGTCGTACTCGCGGGCTTAGGGGAGACCCAGTACTTC.

The chain carries TRBV28 and TRBJ1-3; no clear D. V dropped 1 base and J dropped 0 bases, with 7 bases sitting between them. This CDR3 has 15 residues. Germline lookup yields CDR1 MDHEN and CDR2 SYDVKM. As DNA, the CDR3 is TGTGCCAGCAGTTTATACGACATCTCTGGAAACACCATATATTTT. This translates into CASSLYDISGNTIYF. The full variable domain, its missing parts supplied by reference TRBV28 and TRBJ1-3, is DVKVTQSSRYLVKRTGEKVFLECVQDMDHENMFWYRQDPGLGLRLIYFSYDVKMKEKGDIPEGYSVSREKKERFSLILESASTNQTSMYLCASSLYDISGNTIYFGEGSWLTVV.

This clone occurred a few times. The chain combines TRBV18 with TRBJ1-5, with D perhaps matching TRBD1 (6 bases). Trimming took off 5 bases at V and 7 bases at J, with 12 bases between the two ends. The CDR3 runs to 13 residues. The germline gives CDR1 KGHSH, CDR2 LQKENI. The CDR3 protein is CASSDRYGQPQHF. In DNA form, the CDR3 reads TGTGCCAGCTCAGACAGGTACGGACAGCCCCAGCATTTT.